This passage covers 30 T cell receptor beta chains from one sample sequenced in a study of Ad26.COV2.S vaccination and SARS-CoV-2 variants. Method: immunoSEQ multiplex PCR; TCRdb's copy keeps in-frame clones and lacks some. The sample lists about 350,000 clones, 88% occurring once. Stated treatment: some 20 received Ad26.COV2.S at low or high dose, single or two shots; several received placebo; per-sample allocation not given. Sampling was done on day 63 after the first vaccine or placebo injection. The sample in question was peripheral blood, obtained in a trial of Ad26.COV2.S vaccine versus placebo. These receptors all come from a person between 18 and 60 years old who received the Ad26.COV2.S COVID-19 vaccine or a placebo.

The chain combines TRBV7-9 with TRBJ1-4; 8 bases agree with TRBD1. V lost 5 bases and J lost 8; bases outside the gene matches: 10. The CDR3 extends over 15 amino acids. Germline CDR1 is SEHNR and CDR2 is FQNEAQ (reference sequence). In DNA form, the CDR3 reads TGTGCCAGCAGCCAAGCGGACAGGGTCTGGGAAAAACTGTTTTTT. It is translated as CASSQADRVWEKLFF. The whole variable domain, remainder taken from reference TRBV7-9 and TRBJ1-4, is DTGVSQNPRHKITKRGQNVTFRCDPISEHNRLYWYRQTLGQGPEFLTYFQNEAQLEKSRLLSDRFSAERPKGSFSTLEIQRTEQGDSAMYLCASSQADRVWEKLFFGSGTQLSVL.

The CDR3 here is CASSLLGNEAFF. The CDR3 coding sequence is TGTGCCAGCAGCTTACTGGGGAATGAAGCTTTCTTT. V and J are TRBV7-9 and TRBJ1-1; unclear D gene. The CDR3 is 12 residues long. CDR1 SEHNR and CDR2 FQNEAQ come from the germline V gene (reference sequence). V was shortened by 2 bases and J by 7 bases, with 8 bases between the two germline ends.

CDR3 sequence reads: CASSLARGGLGNTIYF. The DNA of the CDR3 is TGTGCCAGCAGCTTAGCGCGGGGGGGTCTAGGAAACACCATATATTTT. The J gene is TRBJ1-3, the V gene TRBV7-2; tentative D call: TRBD1 (5 bases). Germline assignment: CDR1 SGHTA and CDR2 FQGNSA. Deletions cut 0 bases from V and 4 bases from J, with 13 bases between. The CDR3 extends over 16 amino acids.

The rearrangement links TRBV4-3 to TRBJ2-4; the D is unclear. The CDR3 contains 16 residues. Germline V gives CDR1 LGHNA, CDR2 YSLEER. Trimming took 0 bases from V and 6 from J, leaving 15 bases between them. CDR3: CASSQELAAGRNIQYF. CDR3 sequence (DNA): TGCGCCAGCAGCCAAGAGCTCGCGGCCGGCAGAAACATTCAGTACTTC.

V and J are TRBV6-2 or TRBV6-3 and TRBJ1-5; D is ambiguous. From germline, CDR1 is MNHEY and CDR2 SVGEGT. The ends were cut back, 0 bases at V and 9 bases at J, with 12 bases in the middle. The CDR3 has 14 amino acids. The CDR3 DNA is TGTGCCAGCAGTTACTCGAACCGGGTCCTGCCCCAGCATTTT. This encodes CASSYSNRVLPQHF.

V is TRBV12-3 or TRBV12-4 and J is TRBJ2-7; 9 positions agree with TRBD1. Unmatched junction bases numbered 4, after V lost 8 bases and J lost 2 bases. The CDR3 covers 13 residues. CDR3 in DNA: TGTGCCAGCTCACGGACAGGGGCCTACGAGCAGTACTTC. Protein product: CASSRTGAYEQYF.

The chain has TRBV7-8 and TRBJ2-2; D is perhaps TRBD1 (5 bases). V gave up 6 bases and J gave up 5 bases, with 13 bases separating them. This CDR3 comprises 14 residues. The V gene's germline CDR1 is SGHVS and CDR2 FQNEAQ. Here the CDR3 DNA reads TGTGCCAGCAGTCGGACAAGACGGACCGGGGAGCTGTTTTTT. It codes for CASSRTRRTGELFF.

The chain employs TRBV7-8 and TRBJ2-5; D is undetermined. The CDR3 is made up of 10 amino acids. The germline V gene encodes CDR1 SGHVS and CDR2 FQNEAQ. Trimming cost V 5 bases and J 5 bases, with 3 bases left between them. In nucleotides, the CDR3 is TGTGCCAGCAGCCGGGAGACCCAGTACTTC. Protein product: CASSRETQYF.

CDR3 in DNA: TGCGCCAGCAGCCGGGGACAGACGAACACTGAAGCTTTCTTT. Translated, it gives CASSRGQTNTEAFF. The gene calls are TRBV4-1 and TRBJ1-1, with TRBD1 matching 7 bases. J gave up 1 base and V 4 bases, and 3 bases lay outside the gene matches. The CDR3 extends over 14 amino acids. Germline assignment: CDR1 MGHRA and CDR2 YSYEKL.

J is TRBJ1-1 and V is TRBV5-1, with TRBD1 matching 9 bases. The length of the CDR3 is 16 residues. Trimming took 0 bases from V and 5 from J; bases not matched to a gene: 8. Looked up from germline, CDR1 is SGHRS and CDR2 is YFSETQ. The CDR3 DNA follows: TGCGCCAGCAGCTTGGGACAGGGGGGACGGAGGACTGAAGCTTTCTTT. Residues: CASSLGQGGRRTEAFF.

Only one count was recorded for this clone. CDR3 residues: CASSSSRGEVGNQPQHF. The CDR3 bases are TGTGCCAGCAGTTCCAGCCGTGGGGAGGTAGGCAATCAGCCCCAGCATTTT. The chain combines TRBV27 with TRBJ1-5; D remains unclear. CDR3 length equals 17 residues. Trimming shortened V by 4 bases and J by 2 bases, and 18 bases separated the two germline ends. Germline V CDR1 and CDR2: MNHEY, SMNVEV (reference sequence).

This rearrangement joins TRBV18 to TRBJ1-5; 8 bases map to TRBD1. The CDR3 runs 16 residues. Germline trimming cut 6 bases from V and 6 bases from J; bases unmatched to any gene: 13. Per germline, CDR1 KGHSH and CDR2 LQKENI. Here the CDR3 DNA reads TGTGCCAGCTCGCCCCAACGGACAGGGCGTCCTCAGCCCCAGCATTTT. Translating gives CASSPQRTGRPQPQHF. The full variable domain, its missing parts supplied by reference TRBV18 and TRBJ1-5, is NAGVMQNPRHLVRRRGQEARLRCSPMKGHSHVYWYRQLPEEGLKFMVYLQKENIIDESGMPKERFSAEFPKEGPSILRIQQVVRGDSAAYFCASSPQRTGRPQPQHFGDGTRLSIL.

This clone was detected only a few times. J is TRBJ2-2 and V is TRBV7-9; D gene uncertain. Germline assignment: CDR1 SEHNR and CDR2 FQNEAQ (reference sequence). The CDR3 is made up of 14 amino acids. V dropped 8 bases and J dropped 1 base, with 11 bases sitting between them. The CDR3 loop is CASSNSLNTGELFF. CDR3 DNA: TGTGCCAGCTCCAATAGCTTGAACACCGGGGAGCTGTTTTTT. Complete variable domain (other parts from reference TRBV7-9 and TRBJ2-2): DTGVSQNPRHKITKRGQNVTFRCDPISEHNRLYWYRQTLGQGPEFLTYFQNEAQLEKSRLLSDRFSAERPKGSFSTLEIQRTEQGDSAMYLCASSNSLNTGELFFGEGSRLTVL.

The chain links TRBV2 to TRBJ1-5; no definite D call. Germline V gene data show CDR1 as SNHLY and CDR2 as FYNNEI. There are 13 residues in the CDR3. V lost 6 bases and J lost 0, with 6 bases in between. CDR3 DNA: TGTGCCAGCAGGGGGTATAGCAATCAGCCCCAGCATTTT. This translates into CASRGYSNQPQHF.

V usage is TRBV7-2 and J usage is TRBJ2-1; D is perhaps TRBD2 (6 bases). This CDR3 contains 13 residues. Trimming took off 5 bases at V and 15 bases at J, with 20 bases between the two ends. From germline, CDR1 is SGHTA and CDR2 FQGNSA. The CDR3 DNA is TGTGCCAGCAGCGCCCCCGGTGGCGGGATTTGGTTCTTC. Translation: CASSAPGGGIWFF.

This clone has a single count. CDR3 in DNA: TGTGCCAGCAGCGTAGGTCGTCGGGGACGTAGTTCCTACAATGAGCAGTTCTTC. The encoded protein is CASSVGRRGRSSYNEQFF. This chain links TRBV9 with TRBJ2-1; D is possibly TRBD1 or TRBD2 (5 bases each). CDR3 length: 18 amino acids. Germline assignment: CDR1 SGDLS and CDR2 YYNGEE. Trimming left V 0 bases short and J 1 base short, with 17 bases between. The whole variable domain, remainder taken from reference TRBV9 and TRBJ2-1, is DSGVTQTPKHLITATGQRVTLRCSPRSGDLSVYWYQQSLDQGLQFLIQYYNGEERAKGNILERFSAQQFPDLHSELNLSSLELGDSALYFCASSVGRRGRSSYNEQFFGPGTRLTVL.

V gene TRBV4-2 combines with J gene TRBJ1-3; tentatively, D is TRBD1 (5 bases). Trimming cost V 1 base and J 2 bases, with 9 bases left between them. The CDR3 runs 15 residues. CDR1 is LGHNA, CDR2 YNFKEQ, per germline. The CDR3 DNA follows: TGTGCCAGCAGCCAAGTAAGCAGGGCTGGAAACACCATATATTTT. It is translated as CASSQVSRAGNTIYF.

This clone occurred once. The chain couples TRBV19 to TRBJ2-2; 9 nucleotides match TRBD2. CDR1 and CDR2 (germline): LNHDA, SQIVND (reference sequence). The length of the CDR3 is 15 residues. V lost 10 bases and J lost 6; bases outside the gene matches: 12. The CDR3 sequence: CATSPGLAVSGELFF. The CDR3 nucleotides read TGTGCCACCTCGCCGGGACTAGCCGTGTCCGGGGAGCTGTTTTTT.

The V gene is TRBV19, the J gene TRBJ1-2; D not resolved. The V gene lost 5 bases and the J gene lost 5 bases, with 9 bases spanning the gap. This CDR3 region has 12 residues. CDR1 and CDR2 from the germline V gene are LNHDA and SQIVND (reference sequence). The CDR3 protein is CASSVPRYGYTF. In DNA form, the CDR3 reads TGTGCCAGTAGTGTACCTCGGTATGGCTACACCTTC.

The J gene is TRBJ2-3, the V gene TRBV11-3; tentatively, D is TRBD1 (5 bases). Germline V lookup: CDR1 SGHNT, CDR2 YENEEA. The CDR3 has 14 residues. V was cut by 5 bases and J by 4 bases, with 13 bases left in between. CDR3 DNA sequence: TGTGCCAGCAGCCTAACGTCAGGGTCAGATACGCAGTATTTT. It specifies CASSLTSGSDTQYF.

V and J are TRBV7-6 and TRBJ1-2; 7 nucleotides align to TRBD1. Trimming cost V 5 bases and J 4 bases; bases outside gene matches: 13. Germline lookup yields CDR1 SGHVS and CDR2 FNYEAQ. The CDR3 totals 16 residues. The CDR3 sequence: CASSLQTGSYSYGYTF. The CDR3, as DNA: TGTGCCAGCAGCCTCCAGACAGGGTCATATAGCTATGGCTACACCTTC.

About this clone itself: This CDR3 is also generated by other DNA sequences in the sample. The rearrangement uses TRBV30 and TRBJ2-1; 8 bases fit TRBD2. The V gene's germline CDR1 is GTSNPN and CDR2 SVGIG (reference sequence). The junction had 1 base not matched to a gene; V was cut back by 2 bases and J by 10 bases. CDR3 size: 11 residues. CDR3 in DNA: TGTGCCTGGAGTTTAGCGGGGGAGCAGTTCTTC. It specifies CAWSLAGEQFF.

This chain connects TRBV25-1 to TRBJ1-2; D is unresolved. The CDR3 is made up of 13 amino acids. V was clipped by 2 bases and J by 6 bases, with 10 bases between them. Looked up from germline, CDR1 is MGHDK and CDR2 is SYGVNS. This CDR3 reads CASSEGMADGYTF. As DNA, the CDR3 is TGTGCCAGCAGTGAAGGGATGGCGGATGGCTACACCTTC.

The V gene is TRBV28, the J gene TRBJ1-2; no reliable D call. This CDR3 contains 11 residues. Germline values: CDR1 MDHEN, CDR2 SYDVKM. V lost 10 bases and J lost 8, with 14 bases in between. Here the CDR3 DNA reads TGTGCCACACAGAATTTCAGCGGCTACACCTTC. Translated: CATQNFSGYTF.

The chain joins TRBV7-2 to TRBJ1-1; unclear D gene. This CDR3 comprises 13 residues. Per the germline V gene, CDR1 is SGHTA and CDR2 is FQGNSA. V gave up 0 bases and J gave up 1 base, with 3 bases separating them. CDR3 in amino acids: CASSLAGNTEAFF. CDR3 DNA: TGTGCCAGCAGCTTAGCAGGGAACACTGAAGCTTTCTTT.

The J gene is TRBJ1-1, the V gene TRBV19, with D tentatively TRBD1 (5 bases). The CDR3 totals 16 residues. V lost 10 bases to trimming and J lost 4 bases, with 25 bases between them. Germline V lookup: CDR1 LNHDA, CDR2 SQIVND (reference sequence). The CDR3 spells CATASRDAISSTEAFF. The CDR3 nucleotides read TGTGCCACCGCCTCTCGGGACGCCATCTCGAGCACTGAAGCTTTCTTT. Based on the CDR3 plus reference TRBV19 and TRBJ1-1, the full variable domain is DGGITQSPKYLFRKEGQNVTLSCEQNLNHDAMYWYRQDPGQGLRLIYYSQIVNDFQKGDIAEGYSVSREKKESFPLTVTSAQKNPTAFYLCATASRDAISSTEAFFGQGTRLTVV.

The chain couples TRBV7-3 to TRBJ1-1; D perhaps matches TRBD1 (5 bases). Trimming removed 3 bases at V and 5 bases at J, with 10 bases between. CDR1 SGHTA and CDR2 FQGTGA come from the germline V gene. The CDR3 contains 13 residues. CDR3 protein: CASSLEQVTEAFF. In DNA form, the CDR3 reads TGTGCCAGCAGCTTGGAACAGGTTACTGAAGCTTTCTTT.

The rearrangement links TRBV7-6 to TRBJ1-3, with D perhaps TRBD1 (5 bases). CDR3 size: 15 residues. Between the trimmed V and J ends, which lost 5 bases and 7 bases, there was a span of 18 bases. The germline CDR1 and CDR2 sequences are SGHVS and FNYEAQ. CDR3: CASSPTQGIENTIYF. The CDR3 nucleotides are TGTGCCAGCAGCCCTACCCAGGGAATCGAGAACACCATATATTTT.

The rearrangement joins TRBV4-1 to TRBJ2-5; TRBD2 agrees at 15 bases. The CDR3 extends over 17 amino acids. Germline CDR1 MGHRA, CDR2 YSYEKL. Losses at the gene ends were 4 bases for V and 8 bases for J; bases not matched to a gene: 11. The CDR3 reads CASSPSGTSGGIGTQYF. The CDR3 DNA sequence: TGCGCCAGCAGCCCATCCGGGACTAGCGGGGGGATCGGCACCCAGTACTTC.

The V gene is TRBV28, the J gene TRBJ1-1, with a possible D match to TRBD1 (6 bases). This CDR3 has 13 amino acids. With 5 bases removed from V and 6 bases from J, the gap between germline ends came to 13 bases. CDR1 is MDHEN and CDR2 is SYDVKM in the germline V gene. CDR3 residues: CASSPPGAPEAFF. CDR3 nucleotide sequence: TGTGCCAGCAGTCCGCCAGGGGCGCCTGAAGCTTTCTTT.